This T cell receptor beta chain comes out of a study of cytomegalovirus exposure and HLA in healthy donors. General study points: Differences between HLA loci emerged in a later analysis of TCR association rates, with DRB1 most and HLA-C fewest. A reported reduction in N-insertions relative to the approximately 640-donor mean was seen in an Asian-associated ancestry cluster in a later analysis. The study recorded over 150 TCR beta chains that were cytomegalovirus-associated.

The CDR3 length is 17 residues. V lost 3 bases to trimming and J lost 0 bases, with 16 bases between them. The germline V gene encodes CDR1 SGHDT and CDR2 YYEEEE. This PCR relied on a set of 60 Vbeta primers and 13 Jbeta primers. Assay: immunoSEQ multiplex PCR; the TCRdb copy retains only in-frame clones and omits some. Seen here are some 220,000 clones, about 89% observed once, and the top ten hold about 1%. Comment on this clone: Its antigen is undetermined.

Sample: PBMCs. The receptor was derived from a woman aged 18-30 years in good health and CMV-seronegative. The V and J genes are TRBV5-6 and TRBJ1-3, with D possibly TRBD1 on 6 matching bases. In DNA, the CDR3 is TGTGCCAGCAGCTGGCTTCAGGGGAAAGCCTCTGGAAACACCATATATTTT. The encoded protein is CASSWLQGKASGNTIYF.